Given below is one T cell receptor (beta chain) in context. Its matching antigen is unknown. The source of the sample is a study of a mutant IDH1 vaccine in newly diagnosed glioma. Study context: Mean patient age was approximately 39 years; about 60% were male and around 38% female. Patients arrived already treated with radiotherapy, temozolomide, or both, most having had both.

The germline V gene has CDR1 SGHVS and CDR2 FQNEAQ. This CDR3 has 14 amino acids. V was pared by 4 bases and J by 4 bases, with 11 bases between. TCRdb's copy holds only in-frame clones and misses some; the assay was immunoSEQ multiplex PCR. The sample yields 59,000 or so clones, about nine tenths seen once. Study results and caveats: Any relationship between pseudoprogression and changes in top peripheral T cell clonotypes seemed absent.

This sample's time point: baseline, week 1 (first vaccination visit). The treatment here: pre-vaccination baseline after standard-of-care therapy. Each astrocytoma in the donors was new, WHO grade 3 or 4, IDH1-mutant and ATRX-lost. The V gene is TRBV7-8, the J gene TRBJ2-1; maybe TRBD1 (5 bases). This receptor was obtained from a man over 45 with glioma. The sample consisted of PBMCs, taken from a glioma patient treated with radiotherapy, temozolomide or both. The CDR3 loop reads CASSSRAGYNEQFF. In nucleotides, the CDR3 is TGTGCCAGCAGCTCCCGAGCAGGGTACAATGAGCAGTTCTTC.